Presented here are 27 T cell receptor beta chains from one specimen sequenced in a study of radiotherapy plus CTLA-4 blockade in lung cancer. The repertoire was sequenced with immunoSEQ multiplex PCR; TCRdb's copy has only in-frame clones and lacks some. The sample records about 120,000 clones, about 80% being singletons. Specimen: peripheral blood, collected from a patient treated with radiotherapy plus ipilimumab. These receptors were taken from a human donor with non-small cell lung cancer that progressed on radiotherapy plus ipilimumab. Some clones in this sample may be carry-over from other donors' samples.

J is TRBJ1-4 and V is TRBV4-1; 7 nucleotides line up with TRBD1. The CDR3 extends over 19 amino acids. Per the germline V gene, CDR1 is MGHRA and CDR2 is YSYEKL. The V gene end was trimmed by 2 bases and the J gene end by 3 bases; junction bases not matched to a gene: 15. CDR3 amino acids: CASSQTPDRIRGANEKLFF. CDR3 sequence (DNA): TGCGCCAGCAGCCAAACCCCGGACAGGATACGGGGGGCTAATGAAAAACTGTTTTTT.

On this clone: The identical CDR3 is also encoded by other nucleotide sequences in the sample. The chain employs TRBV7-2 and TRBJ1-1; D unresolved. This CDR3 comprises 14 residues. The V and J ends lost 1 base and 2 bases respectively, with 8 bases between them. Germline-derived CDR1 and CDR2 are SGHTA and FQGNSA. CDR3 sequence: CASSLVGGNTEAFF. DNA for the CDR3: TGTGCCAGCAGCTTAGTAGGCGGAAACACTGAAGCTTTCTTT.

The rearrangement joins TRBV27 to TRBJ1-6; possible D gene TRBD1, 6 bases. The CDR3 consists of 17 residues. The V gene lost 3 bases and the J gene lost 5 bases, with 17 bases spanning the gap. CDR1 is MNHEY, CDR2 SMNVEV, per germline (reference sequence). The CDR3 protein is CASSFTGISGDNSPLHF. The DNA for the CDR3 is TGTGCCAGCAGTTTCACAGGGATATCAGGTGATAATTCACCCCTCCACTTT.

This chain uses TRBV7-3 with TRBJ1-3, with 9 bases that match TRBD1. V dropped 4 bases and J dropped 3; count of bases not matched to a gene: 10. The CDR3 loop spans 17 amino acids. Per the germline V gene, CDR1 is SGHTA and CDR2 is FQGTGA. The CDR3 DNA is TGTGCCAGCAGCTCTAGGAGACAGGGGGTGATTGGAAACACCATATATTTT. It codes for CASSSRRQGVIGNTIYF. The variable domain in full, completed from reference TRBV7-3 and TRBJ1-3, reads GAGVSQTPSNKVTEKGKYVELRCDPISGHTALYWYRQSLGQGPEFLIYFQGTGAADDSGLPNDRFFAVRPEGSVSTLKIQRTERGDSAVYLCASSSRRQGVIGNTIYFGEGSWLTVV.

V is TRBV7-3 and J is TRBJ2-1; D is unclear. V shed 3 bases and J shed 3 bases, with 12 bases lying between them. The CDR3 covers 15 residues. The V gene's germline CDR1 is SGHTA and CDR2 FQGTGA. The CDR3 loop reads CASSFLGGDYNEQFF. The CDR3 nucleotides are TGTGCCAGCAGCTTCTTGGGCGGAGACTACAATGAGCAGTTCTTC.

The count of this clone is one. V and J are TRBV11-3 and TRBJ2-3; 8 bases fit TRBD1. CDR3 length: 14 residues. V lost 1 base to trimming and J lost 8 bases; unmatched junction nucleotides: 5. Germline-derived CDR1 and CDR2 are SGHNT and YENEEA. CDR3 protein: CASSLGSDRGTQYF. The CDR3, as DNA: TGTGCCAGCAGCTTAGGCTCCGACAGGGGTACGCAGTATTTT.

The CDR3 is CASSPTNGNQPQHF. Written as DNA, the CDR3 is TGTGCCAGCAGCCCCACGAATGGCAATCAGCCCCAGCATTTT. This sequence joins TRBV11-2 and TRBJ1-5; unclear D gene. Between the trimmed V and J ends, which lost 5 bases and 2 bases, there was a span of 10 bases. The CDR3 loop spans 14 amino acids. CDR1 and CDR2 from the germline V gene are SGHAT and FQNNGV. Filled out from reference TRBV11-2 and TRBJ1-5, the complete variable domain reads EAGVAQSPRYKIIEKRQSVAFWCNPISGHATLYWYQQILGQGPKLLIQFQNNGVVDDSQLPKDRFSAERLKGVDSTLKIQPAKLEDSAVYLCASSPTNGNQPQHFGDGTRLSIL.

The gene calls are TRBV4-3 and TRBJ2-3; 16 bases line up with TRBD2. Unmatched junction bases numbered 3, after V lost 6 bases and J lost 3 bases. Germline V gene data show CDR1 as LGHNA and CDR2 as YSLEER. This CDR3 contains 16 residues. The CDR3 sequence: CASRGLAGGQTDTQYF. The CDR3, as DNA: TGCGCCAGCAGGGGACTAGCGGGGGGGCAGACAGATACGCAGTATTTT.

This CDR3 is CATGTGTETDTQYF. CDR3 sequence (DNA): TGCGCCACCGGAACCGGGACGGAGACAGATACGCAGTATTTT. This chain joins TRBV5-1 and TRBJ2-3; D may match TRBD1 or TRBD2 (5 bases each). This CDR3 contains 14 residues. The germline V and J ends were trimmed by 9 bases and 3 bases, with 17 bases remaining between them. Germline CDR1 and CDR2: SGHRS and YFSETQ.

The chain has TRBV4-2 and TRBJ2-3; D gene uncertain. Germline lookup yields CDR1 LGHNA and CDR2 YNFKEQ. This CDR3 region has 13 residues. The germline V and J ends were trimmed by 4 bases and 0 bases, with 5 bases remaining between them. Here the CDR3 DNA reads TGTGCCAGCAGCCTATCTAGCACAGATACGCAGTATTTT. Its protein product is CASSLSSTDTQYF.

This rearrangement joins TRBV4-2 to TRBJ1-5; D might be TRBD1 (5 bases). The germline V gene encodes CDR1 LGHNA and CDR2 YNFKEQ. V was cut by 0 bases and J by 6 bases, with 12 bases left in between. The CDR3 spans 15 residues. The CDR3 region is CASSQEAEGVQPQHF. The CDR3, as DNA: TGTGCCAGCAGCCAAGAGGCTGAAGGGGTTCAGCCCCAGCATTTT.

The chain combines TRBV7-9 with TRBJ1-1; D remains unclear. Germline CDR1 is SEHNR and CDR2 is FQNEAQ (reference sequence). The CDR3 runs to 13 residues. The V end was cut by 7 bases, the J end by 6 bases, with 15 bases between. In DNA form, the CDR3 reads TGTGCCAGCATCTCCGGTGTCAGTGCTGAAGCTTTCTTT. Translation: CASISGVSAEAFF. Filled out from reference TRBV7-9 and TRBJ1-1, the complete variable domain reads DTGVSQNPRHKITKRGQNVTFRCDPISEHNRLYWYRQTLGQGPEFLTYFQNEAQLEKSRLLSDRFSAERPKGSFSTLEIQRTEQGDSAMYLCASISGVSAEAFFGQGTRLTVV.

The rearrangement joins TRBV29-1 to TRBJ2-3; a weak D match, TRBD2 (6 bases). The V end lost 6 bases, the J end lost 11 bases, and 15 bases lay between the germline ends. This CDR3 is 11 amino acids long. In germline, CDR1 is SQVTM, CDR2 ANQGSEA. CDR3 region: CSVKAGRKQYF. The CDR3 region has the DNA TGCAGCGTGAAAGCGGGCAGGAAGCAGTATTTT.

This clone turned up a few times. The chain is built from TRBV5-1 and TRBJ2-3; 7 nucleotides line up with TRBD1. Trimming took 4 bases from V and 0 from J; bases not matched to a gene: 5. CDR1 SGHRS and CDR2 YFSETQ come from the germline V gene. The CDR3 runs 15 residues. The CDR3, as DNA: TGCGCCAGCAGCCCGGGACAGAAAAGCACAGATACGCAGTATTTT. Amino acid sequence: CASSPGQKSTDTQYF.

This clone was found once. This rearrangement joins TRBV7-2 to TRBJ1-2; no definite D call. The CDR3 is made up of 15 amino acids. Trimming shortened V by 5 bases and J by 8 bases, and 21 bases separated the two germline ends. Looked up from germline, CDR1 is SGHTA and CDR2 is FQGNSA. CDR3 DNA sequence: TGTGCCAGCAGCCCGCAACCCGGGTCCCCCGGGGGCTACACCTTC. Its translation: CASSPQPGSPGGYTF.

CDR3 region: CASFQGAEAFF. The CDR3 bases are TGTGCCAGTTTCCAGGGCGCTGAAGCTTTCTTT. This chain connects TRBV19 to TRBJ1-1; a possible D gene is TRBD1 (5 bases). CDR1 and CDR2 from the germline V gene are LNHDA and SQIVND (reference sequence). The CDR3 extends over 11 amino acids. V shed 8 bases and J shed 6 bases, with 10 bases lying between them.

This clone was detected a few times. This chain joins TRBV10-3 and TRBJ1-2, with 7 bases aligning to TRBD1. The CDR3 runs 13 residues. Germline V CDR1 and CDR2: ENHRY, SYGVKD. V lost 2 bases, J lost 8 bases, and 5 bases stayed unmatched. The CDR3 DNA is TGTGCCATCAGTGAGGACAGGGTGGGAGGCTACACCTTC. Translation: CAISEDRVGGYTF.

The chain uses TRBV7-2 and TRBJ2-5; perhaps D is TRBD1 or TRBD2 (6 bases each). Between the trimmed V and J ends, which lost 5 bases and 9 bases, there was a span of 25 bases. CDR1 and CDR2 (germline): SGHTA, FQGNSA. The CDR3 loop spans 16 amino acids. CDR3 in DNA: TGTGCCAGCAGCCTTACCCCCGGGACGGGGGCACGAGCCCAGTACTTC. It is translated as CASSLTPGTGARAQYF. The entire variable domain, with the rest obtained from reference TRBV7-2 and TRBJ2-5, is as follows: GAGVSQSPSNKVTEKGKDVELRCDPISGHTALYWYRQSLGQGLEFLIYFQGNSAPDKSGLPSDRFSAERTGGSVSTLTIQRTQQEDSAVYLCASSLTPGTGARAQYFGPGTRLLVL.

The genes are TRBV4-3 and TRBJ2-1; 7 bases fit TRBD1. The CDR3 has 15 amino acids. Trimming at V came to 1 base and at J to 5 bases, leaving 5 bases not matched to a gene. Germline V gives CDR1 LGHNA, CDR2 YSLEER. Here the CDR3 DNA reads TGCGCCAGCAGCCAAGTACAGGGGCGGCACAATGAGCAGTTCTTC. It is translated as CASSQVQGRHNEQFF.

This clone was seen a single time. V and J are TRBV4-2 and TRBJ2-2, with D unresolved. CDR3 size: 15 residues. V dropped 0 bases and J dropped 6 bases, with 11 bases sitting between them. The germline CDR1 and CDR2 sequences are LGHNA and YNFKEQ. As DNA, the CDR3 is TGTGCCAGCAGCCAAGAAAGCTACGTCGCCGGGGAGCTGTTTTTT. Protein product: CASSQESYVAGELFF.

This rearrangement joins TRBV2 to TRBJ1-1, with 8 positions matching TRBD1. The CDR3 is 16 amino acids. Losses at the gene ends were 6 bases for V and 10 bases for J; bases not matched to a gene: 19. Germline lookup yields CDR1 SNHLY and CDR2 FYNNEI. CDR3 region: CASRQADRDRALPAFF. CDR3 DNA: TGTGCCAGCAGACAAGCGGACAGGGACCGGGCGCTGCCAGCTTTCTTT. The whole variable domain, filled in from reference TRBV2 and TRBJ1-1, reads EPEVTQTPSHQVTQMGQEVILRCVPISNHLYFYWYRQILGQKVEFLVSFYNNEISEKSEIFDDQFSVERPDGSNFTLKIRSTKLEDSAMYFCASRQADRDRALPAFFGQGTRLTVV.

The chain combines TRBV7-3 with TRBJ1-2, with TRBD1 identical over 8 bases. Germline V gene data show CDR1 as SGHTA and CDR2 as FQGTGA. V lost 5 bases, J lost 6 bases, and 11 bases stayed unmatched. CDR3 length: 15 amino acids. Here the CDR3 DNA reads TGTGCCAGCAGCCCCCAGTACAGGGGGAAGGATGGCTACACCTTC. Translation: CASSPQYRGKDGYTF. Based on the CDR3 plus reference TRBV7-3 and TRBJ1-2, the full variable domain is GAGVSQTPSNKVTEKGKYVELRCDPISGHTALYWYRQSLGQGPEFLIYFQGTGAADDSGLPNDRFFAVRPEGSVSTLKIQRTERGDSAVYLCASSPQYRGKDGYTFGSGTRLTVV.

The CDR3 is CASSIVGEKETQYF. CDR3 bases: TGTGCCAGTAGTATAGTAGGGGAGAAAGAGACCCAGTACTTC. The rearrangement links TRBV19 to TRBJ2-5; D may correspond to TRBD1 or TRBD2 (5 bases each). Per germline, CDR1 LNHDA and CDR2 SQIVND (reference sequence). The CDR3 covers 14 residues. Trimming left V 1 base short and J 3 bases short, with 9 bases between.

The chain is built from TRBV27 and TRBJ2-7, with D possibly being TRBD1 (6 bases). The V end was cut by 6 bases, the J end by 4 bases, with 19 bases between. The CDR3 length is 15 residues. Per germline, CDR1 MNHEY and CDR2 SMNVEV (reference sequence). The CDR3 nucleotides read TGTGCCAGCAGCAATGGGGACACTAATTTTTACGAGCAGTACTTC. Its protein product is CASSNGDTNFYEQYF.

The chain carries TRBV10-3 and TRBJ1-1; D remains unclear. The germline V gene encodes CDR1 ENHRY and CDR2 SYGVKD. The V gene lost 4 bases and the J gene lost 4 bases, with 7 bases spanning the gap. The CDR3 runs to 12 residues. CDR3 in DNA: TGTGCCATCAGTGGACCGGCCACTGAAGCTTTCTTT. This gives the protein CAISGPATEAFF.

This clone was counted once. Other DNA sequences in the same sample also yield this CDR3. This chain connects TRBV2 to TRBJ1-5; D is possibly TRBD1 (6 bases). Germline-derived CDR1 and CDR2 are SNHLY and FYNNEI. Trimming shortened V by 6 bases and J by 0 bases, and 12 bases separated the two germline ends. There are 15 residues in the CDR3. The CDR3 nucleotides read TGTGCCAGCAGAACAGGGTTGCGTAGCAATCAGCCCCAGCATTTT. Its protein product is CASRTGLRSNQPQHF.

This chain connects TRBV7-9 to TRBJ2-1; D remains unclear. CDR1 and CDR2 from the germline V gene are SEHNR and FQNEAQ (reference sequence). The CDR3 totals 8 residues. Between the trimmed V and J ends, which lost 4 bases and 13 bases, there was a span of 2 bases. This CDR3 is CASSSQFF. The CDR3 nucleotides are TGTGCCAGCAGCTCTCAGTTCTTC. Using reference TRBV7-9 and TRBJ2-1 for the parts outside the CDR3, the full variable domain is DTGVSQNPRHKITKRGQNVTFRCDPISEHNRLYWYRQTLGQGPEFLTYFQNEAQLEKSRLLSDRFSAERPKGSFSTLEIQRTEQGDSAMYLCASSSQFFGPGTRLTVL.